This TCR beta chain was captured in a study of blood T cells in healthy people across ages. The study's findings and limits: It was held that diversity estimates obtained from one million T cells represented underestimates.

As concerns this clonotype: Its antigen is not known.

Alongside a J-beta primer mix, a sample-barcoded 5' primer served in a second PCR lasting about 7 to 12 cycles. Each cDNA molecule carried a tag from a template-switch adaptor that contained 12 random nucleotides. TCRdb re-derived calls from the 5' RACE reads in MiXCR, one entry per CDR3 protein. The sample consists of some 690,000 distinct CDR3 sequences, 22% of them appearing once. V was shortened by 0 bases and J by 7 bases, with 10 bases between the two germline ends. The CDR3 length is 13 residues. Germline-derived CDR1 and CDR2 are SGDLS and YYNGEE. The sequence was collected from a man aged 70 or older in good health. This chain uses TRBV9 with TRBJ1-1, with D unclear. What was sequenced was blood. The DNA of the CDR3 is TGTGCCAGCAGCGTAGTTGGTCAATTTGAAGCTTTCTTT. As protein: CASSVVGQFEAFF.